The T cell receptor beta chain under discussion was sequenced for a study of beta chain features in type 1 diabetes. As every portion of the isolated RNA was reverse transcribed, the sequencing read expressed TCRB transcripts. The data were produced by immunoSEQ multiplex PCR, yet TCRdb's version contains in-frame clones alone and is incomplete. The data contain about 150,000 clones, more than 9.5% of them seen just once; the ten biggest clones take up roughly 2%. Findings and caveats of the study: No resolution was reached here on whether HLA type influences TCRB rearrangement.

Sorted CD4+ subsets: naive, central memory, regulatory, stem cell-like memory (CD45RO/CCR7/CD25/CD127/CD95/CD27 panel). Per the germline V gene, CDR1 is MDHEN and CDR2 is SYDVKM. Germline trimming cut 5 bases from V and 3 bases from J; bases unmatched to any gene: 7. The CDR3 length is 15 residues. For this clone: What it recognizes is unknown.

What was sequenced was central memory CD4+ T cells from blood. The chain employs TRBV28 and TRBJ2-7, with TRBD1 matching over 10 bases. This TCR was sampled from a man aged 18 to 30 in good health. The DNA for the CDR3 is TGTGCCAGCAGTCGTGGGGGACAGGGGTACTACGAGCAGTACTTC. Residues: CASSRGGQGYYEQYF.